This TCR beta chain was sequenced during a study of T-cell reconstitution after alpha-beta-depleted transplantation in children. In this sample, this clonotype turned up many times. As it was prepared, the TCRbeta library received unique molecular identifiers. In TCRdb, the PCR reads were re-called with MiXCR into one record per CDR3 protein. Among fewer than 400,000 distinct CDR3 sequences listed, roughly 21% were seen once. The germline gives CDR1 DFQATT, CDR2 SNEGSKA (reference sequence). This CDR3 has 14 residues. Deletions cut 5 bases from V and 3 bases from J, with 17 bases between. This clonotype was obtained from a human donor who donated a stem cell graft to a child with acute myeloid leukemia. The chain is built from TRBV20-1 and TRBJ2-7, with D possibly being TRBD1 (6 bases). The sequenced sample was PBMCs from the stem cell graft donor, obtained from the stem cell graft. The CDR3 sequence is CSAYVTGTGYEQYF. DNA for the CDR3: TGCAGTGCTTACGTGACAGGAACCGGCTACGAGCAGTACTTC.